The rows below give T cell receptor beta chains drawn from one sample of a study of blood T cell repertoires in COVID-19. Profiling relied on immunoSEQ multiplex PCR, and the TCRdb table lists in-frame clones only, not all of them. This sample yields about 250,000 clones, of which roughly 85% are seen a single time; 3% to 3.5% belongs to the top ten. Sequencing was done on a sample of peripheral blood. These receptors came from a young man with active or convalescent COVID-19. Both conserved end residues are part of each CDR3. The order of the fields is CDR3 DNA, CDR3 protein, J gene, D gene, clone size, V gene. The D gene is left open where the match is weak. Clone size appears in some rows only: once, few, many, or a class for an expanded clone.

cdr3_nt: TGTGCCATCAGCGGACAGGGGAGGGATCAGCCCCAGCATTTT
cdr3_aa: CAISGQGRDQPQHF
j_call: TRBJ1-5
d_call: TRBD1
clone_size: NA
v_call: TRBV10-3

cdr3_nt: TGTGCCAGCAGTTTACCCCAGAACTATGGCTACACCTTC
cdr3_aa: CASSLPQNYGYTF
j_call: TRBJ1-2
d_call: NA
clone_size: NA
v_call: TRBV28

cdr3_nt: TGTGCCAGCAGGCTGACGGACAGGGCGGTTGGCTACACCTTC
cdr3_aa: CASRLTDRAVGYTF
j_call: TRBJ1-2
d_call: TRBD1
clone_size: once
v_call: TRBV6-5

cdr3_nt: TGCGCCAGCAGCTTGGCCAACAGCGGAGCCTACAATGAGCAGTTCTTC
cdr3_aa: CASSLANSGAYNEQFF
j_call: TRBJ2-1
d_call: NA
clone_size: NA
v_call: TRBV5-1

cdr3_nt: TGCGCCAGCAGGCTCCCCGGGACAGGGACCGAAAAACTGTTTTTT
cdr3_aa: CASRLPGTGTEKLFF
j_call: TRBJ1-4
d_call: TRBD1
clone_size: NA
v_call: TRBV4-1

cdr3_nt: TGTGCCATCACAACCGCTAGCGTCGCGAACACCGGGGAGCTGTTTTTT
cdr3_aa: CAITTASVANTGELFF
j_call: TRBJ2-2
d_call: NA
clone_size: NA
v_call: TRBV10-3

cdr3_nt: TGTGCCAGCAGCGTGTGGGGAGCGGGAGTAGACGAGCAGTACTTC
cdr3_aa: CASSVWGAGVDEQYF
j_call: TRBJ2-7
d_call: TRBD2
clone_size: NA
v_call: TRBV9

cdr3_nt: TGTGCCTGCGGGCCCAGGGGAGCTTCACCCCTCCACTTT
cdr3_aa: CACGPRGASPLHF
j_call: TRBJ1-6
d_call: NA
clone_size: once
v_call: TRBV6-5

cdr3_nt: TGTGCCAGCAGCCCACCTTCGGGGGGGATTTACGAGCAGTACTTC
cdr3_aa: CASSPPSGGIYEQYF
j_call: TRBJ2-7
d_call: TRBD2
clone_size: NA
v_call: TRBV3-1/TRBV3-2

cdr3_nt: TGCGCCAGCAGCCAGAGAGGGGGCGGAGATACGCAGTATTTT
cdr3_aa: CASSQRGGGDTQYF
j_call: TRBJ2-3
d_call: TRBD1
clone_size: NA
v_call: TRBV4-3

cdr3_nt: TGTGCCAGCAGCGTAGTGACTAGCGGGTACTACAATGAGCAGTTCTTC
cdr3_aa: CASSVVTSGYYNEQFF
j_call: TRBJ2-1
d_call: TRBD2
clone_size: NA
v_call: TRBV9

cdr3_nt: TGTGCCAGCACCGAGGGACAGGGTGGAGGTCAGCCCCAGCATTTT
cdr3_aa: CASTEGQGGGQPQHF
j_call: TRBJ1-5
d_call: TRBD1
clone_size: NA
v_call: TRBV9

cdr3_nt: TGTGCCAGCAGTTCCGGGACAGGGGCCTATAGCAATCAGCCCCAGCATTTT
cdr3_aa: CASSSGTGAYSNQPQHF
j_call: TRBJ1-5
d_call: TRBD1
clone_size: once
v_call: TRBV27

cdr3_nt: TGTGCTAGTGGCCAGGGACAGGGCGAGCAGTACTTC
cdr3_aa: CASGQGQGEQYF
j_call: TRBJ2-7
d_call: TRBD1
clone_size: NA
v_call: TRBV12-5

cdr3_nt: TGTGCCAGCAGCTTCTCAGACAGAACCGTCTACGAGCAGTACTTC
cdr3_aa: CASSFSDRTVYEQYF
j_call: TRBJ2-7
d_call: NA
clone_size: NA
v_call: TRBV7-9

cdr3_nt: TGTGCCAGCATTTTCTCCGGTCCTAATAGGGCGGGGGGCTACACCTTC
cdr3_aa: CASIFSGPNRAGGYTF
j_call: TRBJ1-2
d_call: NA
clone_size: NA
v_call: TRBV6-2/TRBV6-3

cdr3_nt: TGTGCCAGCAACCGCCCGGACTTGCACACCGGGGAGCTGTTTTTT
cdr3_aa: CASNRPDLHTGELFF
j_call: TRBJ2-2
d_call: NA
clone_size: few
v_call: TRBV28

cdr3_nt: TGCGCCAGCAGCCGGGACAGGGGTGGCTACACCTTC
cdr3_aa: CASSRDRGGYTF
j_call: TRBJ1-2
d_call: TRBD1
clone_size: NA
v_call: TRBV5-1

cdr3_nt: TGTGCCAGCAGCCAACTATCGGCGGGAGTGGTGGAGCAGTACTTC
cdr3_aa: CASSQLSAGVVEQYF
j_call: TRBJ2-7
d_call: TRBD2
clone_size: NA
v_call: TRBV3-1/TRBV3-2

cdr3_nt: TGTGCCAGCTCATATCCGACAGGGTACACTTGGGGCTACACCTTC
cdr3_aa: CASSYPTGYTWGYTF
j_call: TRBJ1-2
d_call: TRBD1
clone_size: NA
v_call: TRBV18

cdr3_nt: TGTGCCTGGAACCAGGGAGGCGGCTACACCTTC
cdr3_aa: CAWNQGGGYTF
j_call: TRBJ1-2
d_call: NA
clone_size: NA
v_call: TRBV30

cdr3_nt: TGTGCCAGTAGCCTGAACGGGGATAAACTGTTTTTT
cdr3_aa: CASSLNGDKLFF
j_call: TRBJ1-4
d_call: NA
clone_size: NA
v_call: TRBV19